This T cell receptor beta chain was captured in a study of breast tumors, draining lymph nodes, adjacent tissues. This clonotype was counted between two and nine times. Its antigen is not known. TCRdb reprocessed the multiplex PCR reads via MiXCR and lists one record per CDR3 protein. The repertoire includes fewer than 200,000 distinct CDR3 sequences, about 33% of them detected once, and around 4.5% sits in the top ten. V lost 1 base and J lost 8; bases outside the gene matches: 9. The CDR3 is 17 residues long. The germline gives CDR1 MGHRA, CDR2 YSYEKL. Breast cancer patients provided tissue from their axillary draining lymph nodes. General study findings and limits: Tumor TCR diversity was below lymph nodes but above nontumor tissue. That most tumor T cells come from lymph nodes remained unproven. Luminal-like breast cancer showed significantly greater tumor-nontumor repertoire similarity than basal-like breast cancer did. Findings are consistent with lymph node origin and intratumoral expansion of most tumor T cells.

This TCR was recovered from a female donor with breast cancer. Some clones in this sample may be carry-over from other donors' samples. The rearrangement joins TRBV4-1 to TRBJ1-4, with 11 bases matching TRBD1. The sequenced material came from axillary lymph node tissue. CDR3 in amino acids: CASSQGTGGASREKLFF. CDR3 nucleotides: TGCGCCAGCAGCCAAGGGACAGGGGGCGCCTCTAGGGAAAAACTGTTTTTT.